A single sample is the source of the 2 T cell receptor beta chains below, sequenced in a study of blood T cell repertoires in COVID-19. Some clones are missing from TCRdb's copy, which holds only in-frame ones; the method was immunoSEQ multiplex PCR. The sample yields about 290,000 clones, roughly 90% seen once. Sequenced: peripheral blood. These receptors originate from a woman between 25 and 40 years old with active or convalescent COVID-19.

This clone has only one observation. This CDR3 reads CASSWGTAFATNEKLFF. The CDR3 coding sequence is TGCGCCAGCAGCTGGGGGACAGCCTTTGCAACTAATGAAAAACTGTTTTTT. The chain links TRBV5-1 to TRBJ1-4; the match to TRBD1 covers 7 bases. The CDR3 loop spans 17 amino acids. Germline V gene lookup returns CDR1 SGHRS and CDR2 YFSETQ. V trimming: 3 bases; J trimming: 0 bases; junction bases outside the gene matches: 8.

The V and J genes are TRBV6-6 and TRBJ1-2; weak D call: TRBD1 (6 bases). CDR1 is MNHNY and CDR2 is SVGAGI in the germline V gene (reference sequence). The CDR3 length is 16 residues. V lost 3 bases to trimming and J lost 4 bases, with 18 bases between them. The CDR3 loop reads CASSYHPQQGAYGYTF. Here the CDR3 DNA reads TGTGCCAGCAGTTATCACCCCCAACAGGGCGCCTATGGCTACACCTTC.